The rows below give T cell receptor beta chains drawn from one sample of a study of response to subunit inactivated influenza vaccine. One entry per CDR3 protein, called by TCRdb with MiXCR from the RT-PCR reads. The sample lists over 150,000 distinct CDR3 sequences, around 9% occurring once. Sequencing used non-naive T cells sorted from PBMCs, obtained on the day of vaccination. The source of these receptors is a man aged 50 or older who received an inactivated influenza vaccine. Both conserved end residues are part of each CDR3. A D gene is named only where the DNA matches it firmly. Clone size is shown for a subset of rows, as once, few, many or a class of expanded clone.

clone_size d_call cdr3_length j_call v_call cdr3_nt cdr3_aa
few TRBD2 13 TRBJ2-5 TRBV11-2 TGTGCCAGCAGCTTAAGCGGGACTAAGACCCAGTACTTC CASSLSGTKTQYF
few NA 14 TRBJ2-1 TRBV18 TGTGCCAGCTCAGGCACCCAGGGAGGCAATGAGCAGTTCTTC CASSGTQGGNEQFF
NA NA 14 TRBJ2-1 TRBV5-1 TGCGCCAGCAGCCCGGCCAGTGGCCGGGGTGAGCAGTTCTTC CASSPASGRGEQFF
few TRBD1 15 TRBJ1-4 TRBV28 TGTGCCAGCAGACCTCAGACAGGGGGCTTGGAAAAACTGTTTTTT CASRPQTGGLEKLFF
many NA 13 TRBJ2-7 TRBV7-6 TGTGCCAGCAGCTTAATACAGGGTGACGAGCAGTACTTC CASSLIQGDEQYF
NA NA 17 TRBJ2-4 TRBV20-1 TGCAGTGCTAGATCAGGACGTCCAATCCTAAATAAAAACATTCAGTACTTC CSARSGRPILNKNIQYF
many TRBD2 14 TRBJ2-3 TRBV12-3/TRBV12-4 TGTGCCAGTCGAAGACTAGCCGGGACAGATACGCAGTATTTT CASRRLAGTDTQYF
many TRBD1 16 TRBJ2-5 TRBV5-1 TGCGCCAGCAGCTTGGGGGGACAGGGTACCTATGAGACCCAGTACTTC CASSLGGQGTYETQYF
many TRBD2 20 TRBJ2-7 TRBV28 TGTGCCAGCAGTACAAACTCCGGGACTAGCGGGAGCCCCTTAAGCGTCGAGCAGTACTTC CASSTNSGTSGSPLSVEQYF
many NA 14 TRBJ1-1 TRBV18 TGTGCCAGCTCACCGTTCGGACGGAACACTGAAGCTTTCTTT CASSPFGRNTEAFF
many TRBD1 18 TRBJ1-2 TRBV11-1 TGTGCCAGCAGCTCTTACTCACTCGGGACAGGGGTTAACTATGGCTACACCTTC CASSSYSLGTGVNYGYTF
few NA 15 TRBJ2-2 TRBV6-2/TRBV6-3 TGTGCCAGCAAATACCTACGCGGGGTGACCGGGGAGCTGTTTTTT CASKYLRGVTGELFF
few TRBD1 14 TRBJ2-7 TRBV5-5 TGTGCCAGCAGCGAGCGGACAGGCTCCTACGAGCAGTACTTC CASSERTGSYEQYF
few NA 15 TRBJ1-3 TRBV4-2 TGTGCCAGCAGCCAAGGTCATCGCCCTGGAAACACCATATATTTT CASSQGHRPGNTIYF
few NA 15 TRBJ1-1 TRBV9 TGTGCCAGCAGCGGCCGAGACAGGTTGAACACTGAAGCTTTCTTT CASSGRDRLNTEAFF
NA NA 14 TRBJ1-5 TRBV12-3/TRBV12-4 TGTGCCAGCAGTCCCAGGGAGGGTTCTCAGCCCCAGCATTTT CASSPREGSQPQHF
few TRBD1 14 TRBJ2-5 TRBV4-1 TGCGCCAGCAGCCTACAGGGGGCGGGGGAGACCCAGTACTTC CASSLQGAGETQYF
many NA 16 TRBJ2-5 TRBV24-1 TGTGCCACCAGTGATTTAATGTTCGGGGGGCAGGAGACCCAGTACTTC CATSDLMFGGQETQYF